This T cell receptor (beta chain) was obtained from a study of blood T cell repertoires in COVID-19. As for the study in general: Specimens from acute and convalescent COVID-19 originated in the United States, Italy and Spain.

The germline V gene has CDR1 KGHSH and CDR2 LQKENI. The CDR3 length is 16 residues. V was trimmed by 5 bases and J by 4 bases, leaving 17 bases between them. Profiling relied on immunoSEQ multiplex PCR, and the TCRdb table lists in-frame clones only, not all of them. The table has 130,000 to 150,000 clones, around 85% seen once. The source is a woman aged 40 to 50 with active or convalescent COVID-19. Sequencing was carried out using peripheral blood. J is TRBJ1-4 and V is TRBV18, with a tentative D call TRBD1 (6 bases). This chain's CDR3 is CASSNRAANFNEKLFF. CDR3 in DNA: TGTGCCAGCTCAAACAGGGCGGCCAACTTTAATGAAAAACTGTTTTTT.